These 19 T cell receptor beta chains share one sample of origin, sequenced in a study of CD8 T cell repertoires and HIV-1 epitope variants. Profiling relied on immunoSEQ multiplex PCR, and the TCRdb table lists in-frame clones only, not all of them. Here the sample spans about 4,700 clones, about 70% being singletons. These TCRs' antigens remain unknown. The sequencing input was cultured CD8+ T cells derived from PBMCs. Receptors were obtained from a male donor with HIV.

The chain links TRBV27 to TRBJ1-6, with D unresolved. V lost 8 bases and J 7 bases, leaving 21 bases between the germline ends. This CDR3 has 16 amino acids. Germline V gene sequence: CDR1 MNHEY, CDR2 SMNVEV (reference sequence). In DNA form, the CDR3 reads TGTGCCAGCGTCCTCCCCGGGAACCCCGGGAATTCACCCCTCCACTTT. Translated, it gives CASVLPGNPGNSPLHF.

This chain links TRBV5-6 with TRBJ1-2; no definite D call. The V gene lost 4 bases and the J gene lost 4 bases, with 11 bases spanning the gap. The germline CDR1 and CDR2 sequences are SGHDT and YYEEEE. The CDR3 length is 13 residues. The CDR3: CASSEGPLYGYTF. As DNA, the CDR3 is TGTGCCAGCAGCGAAGGGCCTCTCTATGGCTACACCTTC.

This clone was seen once. The V and J genes are TRBV30 and TRBJ2-7; D is undetermined. Germline lookup yields CDR1 GTSNPN and CDR2 SVGIG (reference sequence). V dropped 4 bases and J dropped 4 bases, with 8 bases sitting between them. The CDR3 spans 11 residues. DNA of the CDR3: TGTGCCTGGACTAGGGAATACGAGCAGTACTTC. Its translation: CAWTREYEQYF. Supplemented by reference TRBV30 and TRBJ2-7, the full variable domain reads SQTIHQWPATLVQPVGSPLSLECTVEGTSNPNLYWYRQAAGRGLQLLFYSVGIGQISSEVPQNLSASRPQDRQFILSSKKLLLSDSGFYLCAWTREYEQYFGPGTRLTVT.

The chain uses TRBV28 and TRBJ1-5; D possibly corresponds to TRBD1 (5 bases). V was trimmed by 6 bases and J by 3 bases, leaving 15 bases between them. In germline, CDR1 is MDHEN, CDR2 SYDVKM. CDR3 length equals 15 residues. CDR3 nucleotides: TGTGCCAGCAGCCCAGAGGGGACCTTCAATCAGCCCCAGCATTTT. It specifies CASSPEGTFNQPQHF.

The genes are TRBV5-4 and TRBJ2-7; 11 nucleotides match TRBD1. This CDR3 has 14 residues. Germline values: CDR1 SGHNT, CDR2 YYREEE (reference sequence). The ends lost 5 bases at V and 6 bases at J; junction bases unmatched: 7. This chain's CDR3 is CASSQLGTGGEQYF. CDR3 nucleotide sequence: TGTGCCAGCAGTCAACTTGGGACAGGGGGCGAGCAGTACTTC.

The chain has TRBV6-1 and TRBJ2-2; 9 nucleotides match TRBD2. There are 15 residues in the CDR3. J lost 3 bases, V lost 2 bases, and 1 base had no gene match. Germline V gives CDR1 MNHNS, CDR2 SASEGT. CDR3 loop: CASSERTSDTGELFF. The DNA for the CDR3 is TGTGCCAGCAGTGAAAGGACTAGCGACACCGGGGAGCTGTTTTTT.

V usage is TRBV6-5 and J usage is TRBJ1-4, with D perhaps matching TRBD1 (6 bases). From germline, CDR1 is MNHEY and CDR2 SVGAGI. Trimming pared 3 bases from V and 7 bases from J, leaving 15 bases between. The CDR3 length is 15 residues. Here the CDR3 DNA reads TGTGCCAGCAGTTATACCGGGACATCGGGTGAAAAACTGTTTTTT. This encodes CASSYTGTSGEKLFF.

This clone has just one count. This rearrangement joins TRBV27 to TRBJ2-1, with 8 bases aligning to TRBD1. V trimming: 6 bases; J trimming: 4 bases; junction bases outside the gene matches: 11. Germline CDR1 reads MNHEY; CDR2 reads SMNVEV (reference sequence). CDR3 length: 16 amino acids. The CDR3 spells CASRPAPGQAYNEQFF. For the CDR3, the DNA is TGTGCCAGCAGGCCTGCCCCGGGACAGGCATACAATGAGCAGTTCTTC.

The J gene is TRBJ1-4, the V gene TRBV5-1; D gene uncertain. The ends were cut back, 3 bases at V and 7 bases at J, with 16 bases in the middle. Germline V gene sequence: CDR1 SGHRS, CDR2 YFSETQ. This CDR3 has 15 amino acids. The CDR3 is CASSSSMGLGEKLFF. The CDR3 bases are TGCGCCAGCAGCTCGTCGATGGGTCTAGGTGAAAAACTGTTTTTT. The whole variable domain, remainder taken from reference TRBV5-1 and TRBJ1-4, is KAGVTQTPRYLIKTRGQQVTLSCSPISGHRSVSWYQQTPGQGLQFLFEYFSETQRNKGNFPGRFSGRQFSNSRSEMNVSTLELGDSALYLCASSSSMGLGEKLFFGSGTQLSVL.

This clone was seen a single time. This chain links TRBV6-4 with TRBJ1-1, with D possibly matching TRBD1 (5 bases). Germline-derived CDR1 and CDR2 are MRHNA and SNTAGT. Trimming cost V 4 bases and J 0 bases, with 6 bases left between them. The CDR3 loop spans 13 amino acids. The CDR3 bases are TGTGCCAGCAGTGCAGGGATGAACACTGAAGCTTTCTTT. Amino acid sequence: CASSAGMNTEAFF.

This clone occurred once. V is TRBV9 and J is TRBJ2-7, with 8 bases lining up with TRBD1. V gave up 5 bases and J gave up 0 bases; unmatched junction bases: 4. Germline loops: CDR1 SGDLS, CDR2 YYNGEE. This CDR3 comprises 14 residues. CDR3 loop: CASSPGQASYEQYF. DNA for the CDR3: TGTGCCAGCAGTCCGGGACAGGCCTCCTACGAGCAGTACTTC.

The CDR3 spells CASSGDAGGYSYNEQFF. The CDR3 region has the DNA TGTGCCAGCAGCGGAGATGCGGGAGGTTACTCCTACAATGAGCAGTTCTTC. This sequence joins TRBV7-9 and TRBJ2-1; 8 positions agree with TRBD2. The V and J ends lost 5 bases and 0 bases, in that order; junction bases with no gene match: 9. This CDR3 is built from 17 residues. Per the germline V gene, CDR1 is SEHNR and CDR2 is FQNEAQ (reference sequence).

Comments on this clone: The same CDR3 also results from other DNA sequences found in this sample. The chain couples TRBV11-3 to TRBJ1-1; D gene ambiguous. Germline assignment: CDR1 SGHNT and CDR2 YENEEA. V was shortened by 1 base and J by 5 bases, with 8 bases between the two germline ends. The CDR3 has 13 residues. CDR3 protein: CASSLGGNTEAFF. CDR3 DNA: TGTGCCAGCAGCTTAGGGGGAAATACTGAAGCTTTCTTT.

This clone appeared a single time. This chain joins TRBV11-2 and TRBJ2-1; 13 bases align to TRBD2. Germline loops: CDR1 SGHAT, CDR2 FQNNGV. V shed 3 bases and J 8 bases; nucleotides not matched to a gene: 10. CDR3 length equals 17 residues. This chain's CDR3 is CASSFGRGGLAGYEQFF. The CDR3 region has the DNA TGTGCCAGCAGCTTCGGCAGAGGGGGACTAGCGGGATATGAGCAGTTCTTC. The full variable domain, in which reference TRBV11-2 and TRBJ2-1 provide the parts outside the CDR3, is EAGVAQSPRYKIIEKRQSVAFWCNPISGHATLYWYQQILGQGPKLLIQFQNNGVVDDSQLPKDRFSAERLKGVDSTLKIQPAKLEDSAVYLCASSFGRGGLAGYEQFFGPGTRLTVL.

This chain uses TRBV2 with TRBJ1-5, with 7 bases that match TRBD1. CDR3 length: 13 residues. CDR1 SNHLY and CDR2 FYNNEI come from the germline V gene. The V gene end was trimmed by 11 bases and the J gene end by 1 base; junction bases not matched to a gene: 5. CDR3 sequence reads: CAGQAESNQPQHF. The DNA for the CDR3 is TGTGCCGGACAGGCGGAAAGCAATCAGCCCCAGCATTTT.

The chain has TRBV2 and TRBJ2-5, with D perhaps assigned TRBD1 or TRBD2 (6 bases each). CDR1 is SNHLY, CDR2 FYNNEI, per germline. V gave up 6 bases and J gave up 5 bases, with 16 bases separating them. The CDR3 has 14 amino acids. The CDR3 sequence is CASRGFTGRETQYF. DNA for the CDR3: TGTGCCAGCAGGGGCTTCACAGGGAGGGAGACCCAGTACTTC.

This clone was seen a few times. The chain links TRBV25-1 to TRBJ1-2, with 8 positions matching TRBD1. The CDR3 sequence is 15 residues long. The germline CDR1 and CDR2 sequences are MGHDK and SYGVNS. V lost 2 bases, J lost 8 bases, and 10 bases stayed unmatched. The CDR3 coding sequence is TGTGCCAGCAGTGAAGGGCCAGGGGGCCGGAGCGGCTACACCTTC. Its protein is CASSEGPGGRSGYTF.

This rearrangement joins TRBV27 to TRBJ2-3, with 8 bases lining up with TRBD2. V shed 2 bases and J 9 bases; nucleotides not matched to a gene: 13. CDR1 is MNHEY and CDR2 is SMNVEV in the germline V gene (reference sequence). This CDR3 region has 16 residues. The CDR3 nucleotides are TGTGCCAGCAGTTTAATAGACGGGGGGGTGGGCGAGACGCAGTATTTT. It codes for CASSLIDGGVGETQYF.

The rearrangement uses TRBV18 and TRBJ2-3, with 7 bases fitting TRBD2. The V gene's germline CDR1 is KGHSH and CDR2 LQKENI. The CDR3 length is 14 residues. Trimming cost V 4 bases and J 0 bases; bases outside gene matches: 1. Written as DNA, the CDR3 is TGTGCCAGCTCACAACTAGCGAGCACAGATACGCAGTATTTT. Translated, it gives CASSQLASTDTQYF.